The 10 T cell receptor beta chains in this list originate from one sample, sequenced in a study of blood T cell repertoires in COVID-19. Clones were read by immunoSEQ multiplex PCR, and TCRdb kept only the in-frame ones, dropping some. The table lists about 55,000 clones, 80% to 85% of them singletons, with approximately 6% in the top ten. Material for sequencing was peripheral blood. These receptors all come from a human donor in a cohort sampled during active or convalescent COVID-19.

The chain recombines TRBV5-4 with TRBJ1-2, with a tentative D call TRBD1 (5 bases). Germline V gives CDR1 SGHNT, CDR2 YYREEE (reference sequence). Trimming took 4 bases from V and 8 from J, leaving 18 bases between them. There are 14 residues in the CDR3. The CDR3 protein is CASSLTDKMQGYTF. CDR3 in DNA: TGTGCCAGCAGCCTCACGGACAAAATGCAGGGCTACACCTTC.

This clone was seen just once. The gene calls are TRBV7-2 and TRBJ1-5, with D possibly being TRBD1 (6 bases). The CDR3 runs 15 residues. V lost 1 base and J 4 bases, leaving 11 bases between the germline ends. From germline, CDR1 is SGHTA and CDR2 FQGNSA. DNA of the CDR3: TGTGCCAGCAGCTTAGGAGGACAGCCAAATCAGCCCCAGCATTTT. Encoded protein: CASSLGGQPNQPQHF.

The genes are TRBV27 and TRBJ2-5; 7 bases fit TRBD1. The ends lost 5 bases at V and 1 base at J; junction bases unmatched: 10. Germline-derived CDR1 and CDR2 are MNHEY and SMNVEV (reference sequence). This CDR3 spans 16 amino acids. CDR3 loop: CASSKDRVVRQETQYF. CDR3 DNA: TGTGCCAGCAGTAAAGACAGGGTTGTTCGCCAAGAGACCCAGTACTTC.

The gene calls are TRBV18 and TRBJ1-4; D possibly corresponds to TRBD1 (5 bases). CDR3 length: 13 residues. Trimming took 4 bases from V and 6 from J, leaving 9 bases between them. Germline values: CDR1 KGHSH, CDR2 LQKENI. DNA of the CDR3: TGTGCCAGCTCACAGGGGTCAGATGAAAAACTGTTTTTT. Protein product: CASSQGSDEKLFF.

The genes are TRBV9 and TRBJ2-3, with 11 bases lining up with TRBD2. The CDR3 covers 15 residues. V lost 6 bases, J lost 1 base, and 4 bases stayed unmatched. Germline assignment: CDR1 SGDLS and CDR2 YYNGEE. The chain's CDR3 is CASTLAGGGTDTQYF. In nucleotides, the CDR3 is TGTGCCAGCACCCTAGCGGGGGGAGGCACAGATACGCAGTATTTT. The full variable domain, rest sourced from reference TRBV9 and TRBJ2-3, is DSGVTQTPKHLITATGQRVTLRCSPRSGDLSVYWYQQSLDQGLQFLIQYYNGEERAKGNILERFSAQQFPDLHSELNLSSLELGDSALYFCASTLAGGGTDTQYFGPGTRLTVL.

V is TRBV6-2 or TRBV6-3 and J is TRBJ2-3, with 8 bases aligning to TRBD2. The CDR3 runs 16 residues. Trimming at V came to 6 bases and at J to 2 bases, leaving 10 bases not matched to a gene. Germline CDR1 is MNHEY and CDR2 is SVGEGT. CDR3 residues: CASSPTGTRITDTQYF. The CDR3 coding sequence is TGTGCCAGCAGCCCAACCGGGACTAGGATCACAGATACGCAGTATTTT.

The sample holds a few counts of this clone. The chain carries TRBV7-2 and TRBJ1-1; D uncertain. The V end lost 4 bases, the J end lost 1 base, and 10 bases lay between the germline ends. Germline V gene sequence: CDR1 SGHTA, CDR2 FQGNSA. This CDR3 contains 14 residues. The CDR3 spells CASSSSAGNTEAFF. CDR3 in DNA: TGTGCCAGCAGCTCCTCGGCAGGGAACACTGAAGCTTTCTTT.

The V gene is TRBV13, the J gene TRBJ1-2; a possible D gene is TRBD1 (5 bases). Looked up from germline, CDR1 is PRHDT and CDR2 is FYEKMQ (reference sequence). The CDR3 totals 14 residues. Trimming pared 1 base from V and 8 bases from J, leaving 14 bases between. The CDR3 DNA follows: TGTGCCAGCAGCTTAGAGGGGTTTCGAAGAGGCTACACCTTC. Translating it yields CASSLEGFRRGYTF.

CDR3 sequence: CASSIGLTRALNEQFF. The DNA of the CDR3 is TGTGCCAGCAGCATCGGACTCACCCGGGCCCTCAATGAGCAGTTCTTC. The rearrangement links TRBV2 to TRBJ2-1; D is perhaps TRBD2 (5 bases). Germline lookup yields CDR1 SNHLY and CDR2 FYNNEI. Trimming left V 6 bases short and J 6 bases short, with 21 bases between. This CDR3 is built from 16 residues.

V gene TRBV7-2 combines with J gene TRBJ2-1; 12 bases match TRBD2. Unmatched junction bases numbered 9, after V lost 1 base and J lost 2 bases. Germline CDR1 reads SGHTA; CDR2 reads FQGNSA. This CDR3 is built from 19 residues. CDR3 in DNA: TGTGCCAGCAGCTTAGTGGCTAGCGGGGGGGCGGTAACCTACAATGAGCAGTTCTTC. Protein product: CASSLVASGGAVTYNEQFF.